What follows are 30 T cell receptor delta chains derived from one specimen sequenced in a study of γδ T cells in repeated Plasmodium falciparum infection. TCRdb reran clone calling via CATT on the multiplex PCR reads. The sample records 75,000 to 100,000 delta-chain clones, about 1.5% being singletons. Gammadelta T cells were flow-sorted from PBMC into Vgamma9/Vdelta2+ and Vdelta2-negative populations for bulk analysis. Sequenced: gamma-delta T cells from blood. The receptors derive from a pool of human donors (malaria-infected and uninfected, not separated).

This clone was observed at least ten times. A far larger clone is one base from this, pointing to a likely read error. Other DNA sequences in the same sample also yield this CDR3. This chain uses TRDV1 with TRDJ1, with TRDD2 as a possible D gene (9 bases). Here the J gene was assigned by germline matching of the DNA, as TCRdb has none. Per the germline V gene, CDR1 is TSWWSYY and CDR2 is QGS. The CDR3 is made up of 20 amino acids. Between the trimmed V and J ends, which lost 2 bases and 8 bases, there was a span of 33 bases. CDR3 residues: CALGETFLPQGGYWGEKLIF. Here the CDR3 DNA reads TGTGCTCTTGGGGAAACCTTCCTACCCCAAGGTGGATACTGGGGGGAGAAACTCATCTTT.

This clone appeared a few times. The protein held in TCRdb is that of a much larger clone and does not match this DNA's translation at residue 17, likely because of a read error; the protein shown is translated from the DNA. The genes are TRDV1 and TRDJ1, with a weak D call TRDD2 (8 bases). No J gene was available from TCRdb, and it was assigned here by a germline match of the DNA. V was cut by 1 base and J by 3 bases, with 33 bases left in between. The V gene's germline CDR1 is TSWWSYY and CDR2 QGS. The CDR3 totals 22 residues. CDR3 sequence: CALGEPGLPRYRGIAYADKLIF. The CDR3 region has the DNA TGTGCTCTTGGGGAACCTGGCCTTCCTAGGTACAGGGGGATTGCCTACGCCGATAAACTCATCTTT.

In its sample, this clone was seen many times. This likely came from a read error, as a far larger clone is one base away. The same CDR3 can be traced to other DNA sequences in this sample. V and J are TRDV1 and TRDJ1; D is possibly TRDD3 (5 bases). Germline CDR1 reads TSWWSYY; CDR2 reads QGS. This CDR3 region has 19 residues. The V and J ends lost 4 bases and 0 bases respectively, with 24 bases between them. CDR3 DNA: TGTGCTCTTGGGGGGCTCTCGAGGTCGGGGGCCCTGTACACCGATAAACTCATCTTT. Translation gives CALGGLSRSGALYTDKLIF.

Comments on this clone: This DNA's translation differs at residue 9 from TCRdb's protein, which comes from a much larger clone; a read error is likely, and the protein shown is translated from the DNA. The CDR3 DNA is TGTGCCTGTGACCAAACTGGGGGACACGGCGATAAACTCATCTTT. Residues: CACDQTGGHGDKLIF. V and J are TRDV2 and TRDJ1, with TRDD3 matching over 9 bases. TCRdb leaves out the J gene; it was filled in here by matching the DNA to germline. The CDR3 consists of 15 residues. The germline CDR1 and CDR2 sequences are GEAIGNYY and EKD. V dropped 3 bases and J dropped 4; count of bases not matched to a gene: 8.

Worth noting for this clone: Translating this DNA gives a protein that differs at residue 11 from the TCRdb one, which belongs to a much larger clone; a read error is likely, and the protein shown is this translation. This chain uses TRDV2 with TRDJ1; a weak D match, TRDD3 (6 bases). This CDR3 is built from 16 residues. Germline V gene data show CDR1 as GEAIGNYY and CDR2 as EKD. The V and J ends lost 0 bases and 4 bases respectively, with 17 bases between them. For the CDR3, the DNA is TGTGCCTGTGACACCTTGGGGGCTCGGGGAAGCGATAAACTCATCTTT. Translated, it gives CACDTLGARGSDKLIF.

This clone came up many times. This DNA's translation and the protein TCRdb lists, from a much larger clone, do not match at residue 5, likely due to a read error; the protein shown is translated from the DNA. J is TRDJ2 and V is TRDV2, with 10 bases fitting TRDD3. The CDR3 runs 15 residues. CDR1 GEAIGNYY and CDR2 EKD come from the germline V gene. Trimming at V came to 3 bases and at J to 5 bases, leaving 5 bases not matched to a gene. This CDR3 is CACDAVLGDTAQLFF. CDR3 DNA sequence: TGTGCCTGTGACGCCGTACTGGGGGATACAGCACAACTCTTCTTT.

This clone has at least ten counts. This sequence joins TRDV1 and TRDJ1; TRDD3 matches 11 bases. Germline-derived CDR1 and CDR2 are TSWWSYY and QGS. J lost 0 bases, V lost 0 bases, and 15 bases had no gene match. The length of the CDR3 is 21 residues. Written as DNA, the CDR3 is TGTGCTCTTGGGGAACTAAGTGTACTGGGGGATATACCAGCTTACACCGATAAACTCATCTTT. This gives the protein CALGELSVLGDIPAYTDKLIF.

Note on this clone: The protein held in TCRdb is that of a much larger clone and does not match this DNA's translation at residue 7, likely because of a read error; the protein shown is translated from the DNA. This chain links TRDV2 with TRDJ2; no reliable D call. Trimming removed 0 bases at V and 2 bases at J, with 15 bases between. CDR3 length: 17 amino acids. Germline V gives CDR1 GEAIGNYY, CDR2 EKD. CDR3: CACDTVAARPLTAQLFF. DNA for the CDR3: TGTGCCTGTGACACCGTAGCTGCCAGACCATTGACAGCACAACTCTTCTTT.

This clone was found many times. The chain recombines TRDV1 with TRDJ2; D perhaps matches TRDD2 (8 bases). The J gene, absent from TCRdb, was called here by matching the DNA to germline. Trimming removed 2 bases from V and 0 bases from J, with 34 bases in between. This CDR3 comprises 24 residues. Germline V gene sequence: CDR1 TSWWSYY, CDR2 QGS. The CDR3: CALGEVYLLPTGWGTKALTAQLFF. CDR3 nucleotides: TGTGCTCTTGGGGAAGTGTACCTACTTCCTACGGGTTGGGGGACGAAGGCTTTGACAGCACAACTCTTCTTT.

The table lists this clone with many counts. The chain joins TRDV1 to TRDJ1; maybe TRDD3 (5 bases). Trimming left V 3 bases short and J 0 bases short, with 23 bases between. The CDR3 is 19 residues long. Germline V CDR1 and CDR2: TSWWSYY, QGS. This chain's CDR3 is CALGDPLRRYSLYTDKLIF. As DNA, the CDR3 is TGTGCTCTTGGGGACCCTCTGCGACGATACTCCTTGTACACCGATAAACTCATCTTT.

Turning to this clone: This likely reflects a read error, since a far larger clone is one base away. The same CDR3 can be traced to other DNA sequences in this sample. The chain joins TRDV2 to TRDJ3, with no clear D. The J gene, not given by TCRdb, was assigned here from a germline match of the nucleotide sequence. Looked up from germline, CDR1 is GEAIGNYY and CDR2 is EKD. The CDR3 runs to 16 residues. The CDR3 region has the DNA TGCGCCTGTGATGAATTCCGCTCCTGGGACACCCGACAGATGTTTTTC. This translates into CACDEFRSWDTRQMFF.

On this clone: Translating this DNA gives a protein that differs at residue 13 from the TCRdb one, which belongs to a much larger clone; a read error is likely, and the protein shown is this translation. No call exists for the J gene, whereas the V gene is TRDV3; the table gives TRDD3 as D, unverified against the DNA. Germline CDR1 reads TVYSNPD; CDR2 reads GDNSRS (reference sequence). This CDR3 is built from 14 residues. CDR3: CAFMYWGFPHKLTF. DNA of the CDR3: TGTGCCTTTATGTACTGGGGGTTCCCTCATAAACTCACCTTT.

This clone came up a few times. It may be a read error: a sequence one base away is much more abundant. Other DNA sequences of this sample code for an identical CDR3. The V gene call is TRDV2, and the J gene call is absent; the table's D call, TRDD3, was not checked against the DNA. Looked up from germline, CDR1 is GEAIGNYY and CDR2 is EKD. This CDR3 is built from 16 residues. The CDR3 protein is CACDLLGIPNTDKLIF. CDR3 nucleotide sequence: TGTGCCTGTGACTTACTGGGGATACCTAACACCGATAAGCTCATCTTT.

This clone was seen a handful of times. The chain has TRDV1 and TRDJ1; TRDD3 agrees at 9 bases. The J gene was not available in TCRdb and was assigned here by matching the DNA to germline segments. V shed 3 bases and J 0 bases; nucleotides not matched to a gene: 23. Germline-derived CDR1 and CDR2 are TSWWSYY and QGS. The CDR3 contains 22 residues. The CDR3 region has the DNA TGTGCTCTTGGGGACCAAGTGCCTTTGTTCTTTACTGGGGGAATGTACACCGATAAACTCATCTTT. Amino acid sequence: CALGDQVPLFFTGGMYTDKLIF.

With regard to this clone: The likely explanation is a read error, given a far larger clone one base away. The sample has other DNA sequences that encode this CDR3 too. No call exists for the J gene, whereas the V gene is TRDV2; TRDD3 was called by the table and not checked on the DNA. This CDR3 region has 21 residues. CDR1 is GEAIGNYY, CDR2 EKD, per germline. Here the CDR3 reads CACDTGIYALGTQRYTDKLIF. CDR3 in DNA: TGTGCCTGTGACACCGGAATCTACGCGCTGGGGACTCAGAGGTACACCGATAAGCTCATCTTT.

This clone was observed at least ten times. This sequence is one base from a far larger clone and is likely a read error. Distinct nucleotide sequences in the sample also encode this CDR3. CDR3 sequence (DNA): TGCGCCTGTGATCCCCTTACTGGGGGACGACCGTACACCGATAAACTCATCTTT. Residues: CACDPLTGGRPYTDKLIF. The rearrangement links TRDV2 to TRDJ1; TRDD3 matches at 9 bases. The J gene, left out of TCRdb, was set here by checking the DNA against germline. Germline-derived CDR1 and CDR2 are GEAIGNYY and EKD. The CDR3 totals 18 residues.

Regarding this clone: TCRdb shows a much larger clone's protein in place of this DNA's translation, and the two differ at residue 3, likely through a read error; the protein shown is translated from the DNA. The CDR3 region is CAPGELSYLIRTKGSYTDKLIF. The CDR3 nucleotides are TGTGCTCCTGGGGAACTTTCCTACCTTATCCGTACGAAGGGGTCGTACACCGATAAACTCATCTTT. The V and J genes are TRDV1 and TRDJ1, with D maybe TRDD2 (7 bases). The CDR3 has 22 residues. Germline V gene lookup returns CDR1 TSWWSYY and CDR2 QGS.

This clone was observed a few times. This DNA's translation and the protein TCRdb lists, from a much larger clone, do not match at residues 5 and 7, likely due to a read error; the protein shown is translated from the DNA. This sequence joins TRDV2 and TRDJ2; 9 bases agree with TRDD3. This CDR3 comprises 21 residues. V shed 3 bases, J shed 1 base, and the junction held 20 bases outside the gene matches. Per the germline V gene, CDR1 is GEAIGNYY and CDR2 is EKD. CDR3 DNA sequence: TGTGCCTGTGACGCCTTCCCTGACTGGGGGACAAGGGCCTATTTGACAGCACAACTCTTCTTT. Translating gives CACDAFPDWGTRAYLTAQLFF.

This clone appeared a few times. TCRdb has a much larger clone's protein, which differs at residue 10 from the translation of this DNA, likely because of a read error; what is shown is the protein translated from the DNA. The chain joins TRDV2 to TRDJ2, with D perhaps matching TRDD3 (5 bases). TCRdb leaves out the J gene; it was filled in here by matching the DNA to germline. V shed 2 bases and J shed 3 bases, with 15 bases lying between them. Germline lookup yields CDR1 GEAIGNYY and CDR2 EKD. CDR3 size: 16 residues. This CDR3 is CACDIIGVGVTAQLFF. CDR3 nucleotides: TGTGCCTGTGACATAATTGGGGTGGGAGTGACAGCACAACTCTTCTTT.

As regards this clone: The TCRdb protein comes from a much larger clone and disagrees with this DNA's translation at residue 5, likely due to a read error; the protein given here is derived from the DNA. The J gene is TRDJ1, the V gene TRDV1; 9 nucleotides agree with TRDD2. Matching the DNA to germline supplied the J gene, which TCRdb does not give. Germline V gene sequence: CDR1 TSWWSYY, CDR2 QGS. This CDR3 comprises 22 residues. The junction had 27 bases not matched to a gene; V was cut back by 4 bases and J by 3 bases. The CDR3 spells CALGGLPLPTSVCPFNSDKLIF. CDR3 nucleotide sequence: TGTGCTCTTGGGGGACTACCCCTTCCTACGTCTGTCTGTCCATTTAACTCCGATAAACTCATCTTT.

This clone was observed many times. J is TRDJ2 and V is TRDV1; D ambiguous. The CDR3 covers 20 residues. Germline CDR1 reads TSWWSYY; CDR2 reads QGS. V was clipped by 0 bases and J by 0 bases, with 20 bases between them. In DNA form, the CDR3 reads TGTGCTCTTGGGGAACTTCGCGGGGTGGCGACCCCGTCTTTGACAGCACAACTCTTCTTT. Protein sequence: CALGELRGVATPSLTAQLFF.

Note on this clone: With only one base between it and a far larger clone, this is likely a read error. At the DNA level, this CDR3 is encoded by other sequences in the same sample as well. The chain has TRDV2 and TRDJ1; the D is unclear. V was pared by 0 bases and J by 5 bases, with 9 bases between. The germline V gene encodes CDR1 GEAIGNYY and CDR2 EKD. The CDR3 has 13 residues. The CDR3 sequence: CACDTGLPDKLIF. The CDR3 bases are TGTGCCTGTGACACCGGTCTCCCGGATAAACTCATCTTT.

A remark on this clone: TCRdb has a much larger clone's protein, which differs at residue 5 from the translation of this DNA, likely because of a read error; what is shown is the protein translated from the DNA. The chain combines TRDV1 with TRDJ1; 9 bases agree with TRDD3. TCRdb supplies no J gene; here it was assigned by aligning the nucleotide sequence to germline. V shed 5 bases and J 1 base; nucleotides not matched to a gene: 20. CDR3 length: 20 residues. CDR1 is TSWWSYY and CDR2 is QGS in the germline V gene. This CDR3 is CALGKPFSDYWGSLTDKLIF. The DNA for the CDR3 is TGTGCTCTTGGGAAACCCTTTTCCGACTACTGGGGGAGTCTCACCGATAAACTCATCTTT.

There are a few counts of this clone. TCRdb's entry gives the protein of a much larger clone, which mismatches this DNA's translation at residue 14, likely from a read error; the protein reported here is translated from the DNA. This chain uses TRDV1 with TRDJ1, with D possibly matching TRDD2 (5 bases). CDR1 and CDR2 from the germline V gene are TSWWSYY and QGS. This CDR3 is built from 16 residues. The CDR3 DNA follows: TGTGCTCTTGGGGCAACGTTCCTGCGCGTCACCGATAAACCCATCTTT. Translating it yields CALGATFLRVTDKPIF.

This clone was picked up a small number of times. This likely reflects a read error, since a far larger clone is one base away. This sample also contains other DNA sequences that code for the same CDR3. The chain uses TRDV2 and TRDJ1, with 8 positions matching TRDD3. TCRdb supplies no J gene; here it was assigned by aligning the nucleotide sequence to germline. Germline CDR1 and CDR2: GEAIGNYY and EKD. The CDR3 spans 16 residues. CDR3 region: CACDTSWGNSTDKLIF. The CDR3, as DNA: TGCGCCTGTGACACCTCCTGGGGGAACTCCACCGATAAACTCATCTTT.

The table lists this clone with many counts. The chain carries TRDV1 and TRDJ1; 10 bases fit TRDD3. Losses at the gene ends were 4 bases for V and 7 bases for J; bases not matched to a gene: 15. Germline V gene data show CDR1 as TSWWSYY and CDR2 as QGS. The CDR3 totals 17 residues. For the CDR3, the DNA is TGTGCTCTTGGGGCCCTTCCTTTACTGGGGGATGCGACTAAACTCATCTTT. Translating gives CALGALPLLGDATKLIF.

To note about this clone: One base separates it from a far larger clone, so it is likely a read error. Additional DNA sequences in this sample encode the identical CDR3. This chain uses TRDV1 with TRDJ2, with D possibly TRDD3 on 5 matching bases. The V gene's germline CDR1 is TSWWSYY and CDR2 QGS. The V end was cut by 2 bases, the J end by 8 bases, with 12 bases between. CDR3 length: 14 amino acids. The CDR3 reads CALGENALEAQLFF. The CDR3 DNA reads TGTGCTCTTGGGGAAAATGCACTGGAGGCACAACTCTTCTTT.

Judged by abundance, this clone is medium-sized. Other DNA sequences in the sample encode the same CDR3. In DNA form, the CDR3 reads TGTGCTCTTGGGGTCTCCTACATTCTCGTACTGGGGGATACTATGTACACCGATAAACTCATCTTT. This translates into CALGVSYILVLGDTMYTDKLIF. V and J are TRDV1 and TRDJ1, with 12 bases aligning to TRDD3. Germline CDR1 reads TSWWSYY; CDR2 reads QGS. CDR3 length: 22 amino acids. Germline trimming cut 4 bases from V and 0 bases from J; bases unmatched to any gene: 21.

This clone was recorded many times. One base separates it from a far larger clone, so it is likely a read error. Other DNA sequences in the same sample also yield this CDR3. The chain combines TRDV2 with TRDJ1; 9 bases are a match to TRDD3. Because TCRdb records no J gene, it was assigned here through a match of the DNA to germline. The CDR3 runs to 21 residues. Germline V CDR1 and CDR2: GEAIGNYY, EKD. V dropped 3 bases and J dropped 0; count of bases not matched to a gene: 22. The CDR3 nucleotides are TGTGCCTGTGACCAGGGACAATTACTGGGGGACCACTTGAGTAACACCGATAAACTCATCTTT. Protein sequence: CACDQGQLLGDHLSNTDKLIF.

This clone has just a few counts. TCRdb's protein, taken from a much larger clone, differs from this DNA's translation at residue 10, likely owing to a read error; the protein displayed comes from the DNA. V gene TRDV1 combines with J gene TRDJ1; D may be TRDD2 (6 bases). Germline V CDR1 and CDR2: TSWWSYY, QGS. The CDR3 consists of 18 residues. The V gene lost 6 bases and the J gene lost 4 bases, with 27 bases spanning the gap. CDR3 bases: TGTGCTCTTGGTATTAATGTCCTTGGAGCACTTCCTTACGATAAACTCATCTTT. As protein: CALGINVLGALPYDKLIF.